This T cell receptor beta chain comes out of a study of T-cell reconstitution after alpha-beta-depleted transplantation in children. This sample's TCRbeta library carried unique molecular identifier barcodes. TCRdb reprocessed the PCR reads with MiXCR, giving one entry per CDR3 protein. There are about 300,000 distinct CDR3 sequences in the sample; 10% occur only once, and around 7.6% lies in the top ten. A remark on this clonotype: As yet, its antigen is unknown.

Germline V lookup: CDR1 SGHVS, CDR2 FNYEAQ. The V and J ends lost 3 bases and 9 bases respectively, with 12 bases between them. This CDR3 has 12 residues. Overall study results and limits: At one year after transplant, newly produced T cells mostly accounted for T-cell counts and diversity. Alpha-beta T cells about two months after transplant reportedly derived from several hundred expanded graft clones.

Sequences were derived from PBMCs, sampled before TCRalphabeta/CD19-depleted stem cell transplant. The rearrangement uses TRBV7-6 and TRBJ2-7, with D perhaps given as TRBD1 or TRBD2 (6 bases each). This sequence originates from a boy under two years old with acute myeloid leukemia, due to receive a stem cell transplant. This chain's CDR3 is CASSFFRGRQYF. The CDR3, as DNA: TGTGCCAGCAGCTTTTTCCGGGGGCGGCAGTACTTC. Full variable domain (missing parts from reference TRBV7-6 and TRBJ2-7): GAGVSQSPRYKVTKRGQDVALRCDPISGHVSLYWYRQALGQGPEFLTYFNYEAQQDKSGLPNDRFSAERPEGSISTLTIQRTEQRDSAMYRCASSFFRGRQYFGPGTRLTVT.